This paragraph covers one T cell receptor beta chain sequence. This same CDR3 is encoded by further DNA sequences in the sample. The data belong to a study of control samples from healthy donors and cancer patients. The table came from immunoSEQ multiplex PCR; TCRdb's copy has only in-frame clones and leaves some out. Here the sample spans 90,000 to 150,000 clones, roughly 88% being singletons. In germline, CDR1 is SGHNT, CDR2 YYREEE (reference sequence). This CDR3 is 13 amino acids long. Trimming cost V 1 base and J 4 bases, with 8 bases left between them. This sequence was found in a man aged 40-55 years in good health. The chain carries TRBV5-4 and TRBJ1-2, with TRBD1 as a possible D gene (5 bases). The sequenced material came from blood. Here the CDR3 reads CASSLSGGYGYTF. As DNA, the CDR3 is TGTGCCAGCAGCTTGTCGGGGGGCTATGGCTACACCTTC.